This TCR beta chain derives from a study of blood T cells in healthy people across ages. Study observations and caveats: Diversity figures based on one million T cells were deemed too low. Both higher diversity and more naive CD4+ cells marked long-lived donors when set against aged donors.

This clonotype was seen only once. The antigen remains unidentified. One junction end does not reproduce the germline sequence, and a read error may be involved. The authors ran a second PCR of about 6 to 12 cycles using a sample-barcoded 5' primer and a J-beta primer mix. From the 5' RACE reads, TCRdb called clonotypes with MiXCR, one entry per CDR3 protein. Among about 760,000 distinct CDR3 sequences listed, roughly 25% were seen once. Germline V gene lookup returns CDR1 MDHEN and CDR2 SYDVKM. The CDR3 extends over 16 amino acids. The same specimen was also included in a second study, on T cells of mothers and their children. This second study says: A primer called M1S, used in the second PCR, added sample barcodes and 2-4 random nucleotides. Thymic selection molds TCR recombination output in much the same way for related pairs as for unrelated pairs.

The TCR comes from a boy aged 5-17 years in good health. Sequencing was done on a sample of blood. V and J are TRBV28 and TRBJ2-2; TRBD1 agrees at 7 bases. Written as DNA, the CDR3 is TGTGCCGGCAGTGAAAGGGGGCGGAGGAACACCGGGGAGCTGTTTTTT. Its translation: CAGSERGRRNTGELFF.